This T cell receptor beta chain was recorded in a study of OX40 agonist ivuxolimab in advanced cancers. In terms of the full investigation: The costimulatory receptor OX40 (CD134) was targeted by ivuxolimab, a fully human IgG2 agonistic monoclonal antibody. A male proportion of almost 85% and a mean age of 60 years, ranging from about 23 to 79, were recorded for the dose-escalation cohort. Intravenous ivuxolimab was administered to patients every 2 weeks at six dose levels: 0.01, 0.1, 0.3, 1.5, 3 and 10 mg/kg. Three dose-escalation patients achieved partial responses, one with hepatocellular carcinoma and two with cutaneous melanoma. Patients were allowed to have had prior anti-PD-1, anti-PD-L1 or anti-CTLA-4 therapy, and around two fifths of the dose-escalation patients had been treated with checkpoint inhibitors. The point of sequencing TCRbeta in the periphery was to test whether ivuxolimab changed TCR sequence diversity and drove clonal T-cell expansion. Of the approximately 54 patients in dose escalation, about 20 had hepatocellular carcinoma, some 15 had melanoma, 9 had renal cell carcinoma and 9 had head and neck cancer. The monotherapy dose-escalation portion (N ≈ 50 patients) of the phase I ivuxolimab trial is reported in the paper.

On the study overall, not on this receptor specifically: Clonal expansion of both CD4+ and CD8+ blood T cells was observed from baseline to week 6 at doses 0.1 to 3.0 mg/kg. The antigen specificity of the clonally expanded peripheral T cells was not determined. Low levels of normalized T-cell clonal expansion were also seen in some patients who did not respond. In partial responders in the 0.1-3.0 mg/kg groups, normalized peripheral clonal expansion was found to be among the lowest, especially among CD8+ T cells. On average, CD8+ T cells showed more expanded clones than CD4+ T cells after ivuxolimab.

To note about this clone: The target of this receptor is not known. No per-base quality is available; no much larger clone lies one base away.

The trial excluded patients who had a history of autoimmune disease or who were on systemic immunosuppression. Peripheral blood for TCR sequencing was drawn from every dose cohort at baseline, at cycle 4 day 1 and at cycle 7 day 1. The samples were taken from a phase I, first-in-human, multicenter, open-label dose-escalation trial of ivuxolimab. The trial enrolled adults with locally advanced or metastatic head and neck squamous cell, hepatocellular, melanoma or renal cell carcinoma. CD4+ and CD8+ T cells were sorted separately from peripheral blood before TCR sequencing. For sequencing of the TCRbeta CDR3 region, genomic DNA was extracted from the sorted cells. TCRbeta CDR3 regions were sequenced using the immunoSEQ Assay. TCRdb re-hosts the immuneACCESS table, in-frame sequences only. Its copies lack some clones; in the studies checked, an unresolved V gene accounts for under half of them, and the cause for the rest is not known. Present in this sample are roughly 56,000 clones, around 88% of which were seen just once. The top ten clonotypes cover about 0.62% of the sample.

This TCR derives from an adult with an advanced solid tumor such as melanoma, head and neck, liver or kidney cancer. Sequencing was performed on CD4+ or CD8+ T cells sorted from blood, taken in a trial of the OX40 agonist ivuxolimab.

The DNA reads as follows: TGCGCCAGCAGCAAAATCGGACTAGCGGGAGGATCGAGAAATGAGCAGTTCTTC. Its protein product is CASSKIGLAGGSRNEQFF. The chain is made from TRBV5-1 and TRBJ2-1, and TRBD2 matches 14 of the central bases. Per the germline V gene, SGHRS is the CDR1 and YFSETQ is the CDR2. V has 4 bases trimmed and J has 7 bases trimmed; junction bases matching no gene number 13. The CDR3 starts with the cysteine, ends with the phenylalanine, and has 18 residues. Only the CDR3 portion is preserved as DNA: 54 bases, with reading frame beginning at the first base.